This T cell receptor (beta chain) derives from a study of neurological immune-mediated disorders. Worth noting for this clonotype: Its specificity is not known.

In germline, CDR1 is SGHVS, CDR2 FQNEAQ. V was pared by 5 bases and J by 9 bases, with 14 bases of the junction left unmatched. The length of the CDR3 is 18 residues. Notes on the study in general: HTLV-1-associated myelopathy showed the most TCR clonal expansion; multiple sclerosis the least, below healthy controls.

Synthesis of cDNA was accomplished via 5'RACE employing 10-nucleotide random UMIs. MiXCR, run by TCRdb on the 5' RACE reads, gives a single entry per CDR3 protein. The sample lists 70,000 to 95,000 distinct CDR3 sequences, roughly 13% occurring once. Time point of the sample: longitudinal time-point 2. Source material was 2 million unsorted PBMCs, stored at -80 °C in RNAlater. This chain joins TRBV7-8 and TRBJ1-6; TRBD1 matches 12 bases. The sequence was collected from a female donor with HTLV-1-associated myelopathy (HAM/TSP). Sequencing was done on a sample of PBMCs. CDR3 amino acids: CASSPDGDRGLGGSPLHF. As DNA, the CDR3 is TGTGCCAGCAGCCCGGACGGGGACAGGGGGCTCGGTGGTTCACCCCTCCACTTT.